This is a list of T cell receptor beta chains from one sample in a study of T cells in Graves' hyperthyroidism and ophthalmopathy. A single record per CDR3 protein comes from TCRdb applying MiXCR to the multiplex PCR reads. The table records hundreds of thousands of distinct CDR3 sequences, 12% to 15% of them present only once. The material sequenced was blood. The origin of the receptors is a woman aged 18-29 years with Graves' hyperthyroidism. Both conserved end residues are part of each CDR3. The order of the fields is clone size, D gene, V gene, CDR3 length, J gene, CDR3 DNA, CDR3 protein. D genes are given only for firm matches. Size values are once, few and many counts, or a class for expanded clones, and some rows have none.

many	TRBD1	TRBV6-1	17	TRBJ1-2	TGTGCCAGCAGACAAGGAGACAGGGGCGCCCCTAACTATGGCTACACCTTC	CASRQGDRGAPNYGYTF
few	NA	TRBV20-1	13	TRBJ2-3	TGCAGTGCAGGTGCGGGGGCCACAGATACGCAGTATTTT	CSAGAGATDTQYF
NA	TRBD2	TRBV27	15	TRBJ2-3	TGTGCCAGCAGGGGACTAGCGGGACTCGCGGATACGCAGTATTTT	CASRGLAGLADTQYF
NA	NA	TRBV3-1	17	TRBJ2-6	TGCGCCAGCAGCCATAGAGTAGATTATTCTGGGGCCAACGTCCTGACTTTC	CASSHRVDYSGANVLTF
many	NA	TRBV30	14	TRBJ1-2	TGTGCCTGGACCGGGGCGCCGGGAGGCTATGGCTACACCTTC	CAWTGAPGGYGYTF
once	TRBD2	TRBV28	14	TRBJ2-5	TGTGCCAGCAGTTTCTCTAGCGGGAGGGAGACCCAGTACTTC	CASSFSSGRETQYF
NA	NA	TRBV12-3/TRBV12-4	14	TRBJ2-7	TGTGCCAGCAACCTCAAGGGTCCGGCCTACGAGCAGTACTTC	CASNLKGPAYEQYF
many	NA	TRBV28	15	TRBJ1-1	TGTGCCAGCAAGAGTCGGACAGTGGGGAATCCTGAAGCTTTCTTT	CASKSRTVGNPEAFF
many	NA	TRBV7-2	14	TRBJ1-5	TGTGCCAGCAGTGTGGCGTATAGCAATCAGCCCCAGCATTTT	CASSVAYSNQPQHF
many	NA	TRBV13	15	TRBJ2-1	TGTGCCAGCAGCTTAGAAGGGACCGAGTACAATGAGCAGTTCTTC	CASSLEGTEYNEQFF
NA	TRBD1	TRBV5-6	17	TRBJ2-7	TGTGCCAGCAGCTTACTTCAGGGGGCGGGATATTCCTACGAGCAGTACTTC	CASSLLQGAGYSYEQYF
few	NA	TRBV15	14	TRBJ1-2	TGTGCCACCAGCGGAACAAGGGGGTTCTATGGCTACACCTTC	CATSGTRGFYGYTF
NA	TRBD1	TRBV7-2	15	TRBJ1-2	TGTGCCAGCAGCAGAACAGGGGGCGCGGGCTATGGCTGCACCTTC	CASSRTGGAGYGCTF
few	TRBD2	TRBV13	16	TRBJ2-6	TGTGCCAGCATGGTAGCGGGCTTCTCTGGGGCCAACGTCCTGACTTTC	CASMVAGFSGANVLTF
NA	NA	TRBV9	14	TRBJ2-6	TGTGCCAGCAGCGGCGAAAAAGGGGCCAACGTCCTGACTTTC	CASSGEKGANVLTF
NA	NA	TRBV20-1	13	TRBJ2-4	TGCAGTGCTAGAGGAGACAAGGGAAACATTCAGTACTTC	CSARGDKGNIQYF
many	TRBD1	TRBV20-1	16	TRBJ2-7	TGCAGTGCTAGAGCCCCTTGGACAGGGAGCCCCGACGAGCAGTACTTC	CSARAPWTGSPDEQYF
NA	TRBD1	TRBV5-1	16	TRBJ2-1	TGCGCCAGCAGCACCATGGAAGGACAGGGGGCCTTAGAGCAGTTCTTC	CASSTMEGQGALEQFF
NA	NA	TRBV5-1	14	TRBJ1-2	TGCGCCAGCAGCTTGGGGCCGCAGGATTATGGCTACACCTTC	CASSLGPQDYGYTF
NA	TRBD2	TRBV27	15	TRBJ2-7	TGCCTGAGGGGGACTAGCGGGAGGGCGGTCAACGAGCAGTACTTC	CLRGTSGRAVNEQYF
few	NA	TRBV4-1	15	TRBJ2-7	TGCGCCAGCAGCCAAGGAACACAGCACTACTACGAGCAGTACTTC	CASSQGTQHYYEQYF
many	NA	TRBV10-2	14	TRBJ1-5	TGCGCCAGTCAACAGGGAAGTAGCAATCAGCCCCAGCATTTT	CASQQGSSNQPQHF
NA	TRBD2	TRBV20-1	13	TRBJ2-7	TGCAGTGCCTTCGGACTAGCGGGCTACGAGCAGTACTTC	CSAFGLAGYEQYF
NA	NA	TRBV20-1	16	TRBJ1-2	TGCAGTGCTAGCCCCGGCGGGAGCCCCAGAAACTATGGCTACACCTTC	CSASPGGSPRNYGYTF
NA	NA	TRBV19	13	TRBJ2-1	TGTGCCAGTGGAAGGGACGGCTTAAATGAGCAGTTCTTC	CASGRDGLNEQFF
NA	NA	TRBV28	14	TRBJ1-1	TGTGCCAGCAGTTTCGGGGCCCAGGACACTGAAGCTTTCTTT	CASSFGAQDTEAFF
NA	NA	TRBV7-9	16	TRBJ2-5	TGTGCCAGCAGCAACACCCCGGGACAATTCGTAGAGACCCAGTACTTC	CASSNTPGQFVETQYF
NA	NA	TRBV9	13	TRBJ2-2	TGTGCCAGCAGCATAGGACGCGCAGGGGAGCTGTTTTTT	CASSIGRAGELFF
NA	NA	TRBV12-3/TRBV12-4	14	TRBJ1-6	TGTGCCAGCAGTTTGGACGGACGGAATTCACCCCTCCACTTT	CASSLDGRNSPLHF
many	NA	TRBV7-3	15	TRBJ2-5	TGTGCCAGCAGCTTAACTTACGGGGCTCAAGAGACCCAGTACTTC	CASSLTYGAQETQYF
many	TRBD1	TRBV29-1	13	TRBJ1-2	TGCAGCGTTGACGGGACAGTTACCCATGGCTACACCTTC	CSVDGTVTHGYTF
few	TRBD2	TRBV12-3/TRBV12-4	14	TRBJ2-7	TGTGCCAGCAGTTTCGTCGGGAGGGCCTCCGAGCAGTACTTC	CASSFVGRASEQYF
NA	NA	TRBV25-1	13	TRBJ1-1	TGTGCCAGCAGTGAACACTATGCGGATGAAGCTTTCTTT	CASSEHYADEAFF
few	NA	TRBV4-1	17	TRBJ1-5	TGCGCCAGCAGCTCCGCCGCAGGGCCTTATAGCAATCAGCCCCAGCATTTT	CASSSAAGPYSNQPQHF
few	NA	TRBV29-1	14	TRBJ2-1	TGCAGCGCTCATGGGGGGGCAGGGCCCAATGAGCAGTTCTTC	CSAHGGAGPNEQFF
NA	TRBD1	TRBV20-1	15	TRBJ2-2	TGCAGTGCAAGGACAGGTACCCCGAACACCGGGGAGCTGTTTTTT	CSARTGTPNTGELFF
many	NA	TRBV18	18	TRBJ2-5	TGTGCCAGCTCACCTCTGTCGGGACGGCCTGGGCGCCAAGAGACCCAGTACTTC	CASSPLSGRPGRQETQYF
many	NA	TRBV18	15	TRBJ1-5	TGTGCCAGCTCACCCCGAGGGCTGAGCAATCAGCCCCAGCATTTT	CASSPRGLSNQPQHF
many	NA	TRBV27	14	TRBJ2-3	TGTGCCAGCAGTTTCGGGGGCCCCACAGATACGCAGTATTTT	CASSFGGPTDTQYF
many	NA	TRBV7-9	16	TRBJ2-1	TGTGCCAGCAGATCCGGCGTAGCAGCGGCCTACAATGAGCAGTTCTTC	CASRSGVAAAYNEQFF
few	NA	TRBV28	13	TRBJ2-1	TGTGCCAGCATGAGACTAGAAGGGTATGAGCAGTTCTTC	CASMRLEGYEQFF
few	NA	TRBV11-2	13	TRBJ2-3	TGTGCCAGCAGCTCTTCGCCGGGACCGACGCAGTATTTT	CASSSSPGPTQYF
NA	NA	TRBV27	16	TRBJ1-2	TGTGCCAGCAGTTCCCCCATGAGGCAGGGAGGTTCGGGCTACACCTTC	CASSSPMRQGGSGYTF
many	NA	TRBV30	11	TRBJ2-7	TGTGCCTGGGGGGACCGCTACGAGCAGTACTTC	CAWGDRYEQYF
few	NA	TRBV7-9	14	TRBJ1-1	TGTGCCAGCAGCTCCTGGACCCAGAGGGCTGAAGCTTTCTTT	CASSSWTQRAEAFF
many	TRBD1	TRBV30	15	TRBJ1-1	TGTGCCTGCTTTGGACAGGGGGCCCGTTGGACTGAAGCTTTCTTT	CACFGQGARWTEAFF
many	TRBD2	TRBV7-8	16	TRBJ2-4	TGTGCCAGCAGCCCCGAAGCGGGACTAGCGGGTTGGGTTCAGTACTTC	CASSPEAGLAGWVQYF
NA	NA	TRBV7-6	14	TRBJ2-1	TGTGCCAGCAGCTTAGGGCCCGGGGGATTTGAGCAGTTCTTC	CASSLGPGGFEQFF
many	TRBD2	TRBV27	16	TRBJ2-1	TGTGCCAGCAGCCTAGAGGGACTAGGGGCCTACAATGAGCAGTTCTTC	CASSLEGLGAYNEQFF
many	TRBD2	TRBV6-1	15	TRBJ2-1	TGTGCCAGCAGTGGGGGTAGCGGGAGACGGAATGAGCAGTTCTTC	CASSGGSGRRNEQFF
many	NA	TRBV12-3/TRBV12-4	14	TRBJ1-3	TGTGCCAGCTCACCACAGGGCACTGGAAACACCATATATTTT	CASSPQGTGNTIYF